The clone carrying this T cell receptor beta chain was picked up one time. Those enrolled, adults aged roughly 18 to 90 years, came from about two dozen US areas. Either two negative PCRs, clearance, or symptom resolution qualified Cohort 3 donors as recovered. This sample stems from a study of blood T cell repertoires in COVID-19. The overall study: PBMCs, B-cell-depleted T cells, or T cells were the source of the cDNA or gDNA that made up the material.

This CDR3 has 15 amino acids. Trimming cost V 4 bases and J 2 bases, with 12 bases left between them. Germline lookup yields CDR1 MNHNY and CDR2 SVGAGI (reference sequence). This table comes from immunoSEQ multiplex PCR, and its TCRdb copy is limited to in-frame clones, with some not included. This table has about 470,000 clones, about nine tenths appearing once. The clonotype originates from a woman between 18 and 29 years old who had recovered from COVID-19. The sample was PBMCs or T cells enriched from blood (not recorded which). The chain uses TRBV6-6 and TRBJ2-4; weak D call: TRBD1 (6 bases). In DNA, the CDR3 is TGTGCCAGCAGTTTATTGCAGGGGACCAAAAACATTCAGTACTTC. This sequence encodes CASSLLQGTKNIQYF.